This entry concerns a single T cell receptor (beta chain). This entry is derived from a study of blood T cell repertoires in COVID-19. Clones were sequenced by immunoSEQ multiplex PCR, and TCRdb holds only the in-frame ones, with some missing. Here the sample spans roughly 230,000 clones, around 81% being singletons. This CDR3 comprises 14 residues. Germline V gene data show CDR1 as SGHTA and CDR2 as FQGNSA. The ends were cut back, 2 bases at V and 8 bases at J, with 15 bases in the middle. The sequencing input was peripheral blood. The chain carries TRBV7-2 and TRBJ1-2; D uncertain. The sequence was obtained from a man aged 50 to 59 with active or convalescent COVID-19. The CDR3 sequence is CASSLTASGGGYTF. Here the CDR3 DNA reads TGTGCCAGCAGCTTAACCGCAAGTGGAGGGGGCTACACCTTC.